This T cell receptor (beta chain) comes out of a study of spatial heterogeneity in lung cancer. Study-level background: Detection consistently yielded more beta chains than alpha chains.

Specified time point: blood at routine non-recurrence follow-up after resection. TCRs were sequenced from unsorted whole RNA of tumor, nontumor lung or PBMC. Every molecule of TCR cDNA had its own unique molecular identifier. TCRdb passed the 5' RACE reads through MiXCR, listing each CDR3 protein once. The sample holds 50,000 or so distinct CDR3 sequences, about 10% seen once. V was pared by 0 bases and J by 4 bases, with 8 bases between. The CDR3 consists of 14 residues. This material consisted of PBMCs, taken at follow-up. The TCR was taken from a male donor with early-stage non-small cell lung cancer. The V and J genes are TRBV12-3 or TRBV12-4 and TRBJ2-3; perhaps TRBD2 as D (6 bases). CDR3 sequence (DNA): TGTGCCAGCAGTTTAGCGACTAGATCAGATACGCAGTATTTT. Its protein product is CASSLATRSDTQYF.